This T cell receptor (beta chain) was sequenced during a study of T cell responses to AZD1222 COVID-19 vaccine. Study-level points and caveats: Spike was spanned by vaccine-associated CD4 TCRs, with dominance at 160-218 and 743-854. Seropositive at baseline were only a handful of AZD1222 recipients.

Profiled with immunoSEQ multiplex PCR; TCRdb holds only in-frame clones, not every one. The table lists 150,000 or so clones, approximately 91% of them singletons. Turning to this clone: What it binds is not known.

This clonotype originated in an adult who had recovered from COVID-19. Material: peripheral blood, obtained after recovery from COVID-19.

Here the CDR3 reads CASRTTGVYGYTF. The CDR3 coding sequence is TGTGCCAGCAGGACGACAGGGGTCTATGGCTACACCTTC. The J gene is TRBJ1-2, the V gene TRBV2; 8 nucleotides agree with TRBD1. The V gene end was trimmed by 6 bases and the J gene end by 4 bases; junction bases not matched to a gene: 4. CDR3 length: 13 residues. Germline CDR1 is SNHLY and CDR2 is FYNNEI.